This is a list of T cell receptor beta chains from one sample in a study of cytomegalovirus exposure and HLA in healthy donors. The protocol was immunoSEQ multiplex PCR, while the TCRdb copy is restricted to in-frame clones and leaves out a portion. The data contain 150,000 to 200,000 clones, approximately 81% of them singletons. Source material: PBMCs. All receptors derive from a man between 18 and 35 years old in good health and CMV-seronegative. Both conserved end residues are part of each CDR3.

v_gene: TRBV18; j_gene: TRBJ2-2; CDR3aa: CASSSGDTGELFF
v_gene: TRBV28; j_gene: TRBJ2-7; CDR3aa: CASSFGAGTGNPEQYF
v_gene: TRBV18; j_gene: TRBJ1-2; CDR3aa: CASSPALGPGDDYGYTF
v_gene: TRBV5-1; j_gene: TRBJ1-4; CDR3aa: CASSLEAGVDEKLFF
v_gene: TRBV6-1; j_gene: TRBJ2-2; CDR3aa: CASSELAPPGYAGELFF
v_gene: TRBV4-2; j_gene: TRBJ2-2; CDR3aa: CASSHQRDVGELFF
v_gene: TRBV18; j_gene: TRBJ2-5; CDR3aa: CASSPPKRGGQETQYF
v_gene: TRBV2; j_gene: TRBJ2-7; CDR3aa: CASRGPSGGVYEQYF
v_gene: TRBV7-9; j_gene: TRBJ2-1; CDR3aa: CASSMEITYNEQFF
v_gene: TRBV5-1; j_gene: TRBJ2-1; CDR3aa: CASSFGQGYNEQFF
v_gene: TRBV5-5; j_gene: TRBJ2-7; CDR3aa: CASSLIGQGPTYEQYF
v_gene: TRBV28; j_gene: -; CDR3aa: CASSGTLPSYEQYF
v_gene: TRBV7-3; j_gene: TRBJ2-5; CDR3aa: CASSPGTVETQYF
v_gene: TRBV6-6; j_gene: TRBJ2-7; CDR3aa: CASTGDLRWEQYF
v_gene: TRBV9; j_gene: TRBJ2-7; CDR3aa: CASSPGEGLGYYEQYF
v_gene: TRBV6-1; j_gene: TRBJ2-7; CDR3aa: CASSEAGTGSHEQYF
v_gene: TRBV19; j_gene: TRBJ1-4; CDR3aa: CASSIRTNEKLFF
v_gene: TRBV28; j_gene: TRBJ2-7; CDR3aa: CAIGTENSYEQYF
v_gene: TRBV7-2; j_gene: TRBJ2-3; CDR3aa: CASTRDRGPTDTQYF
v_gene: TRBV5-1; j_gene: TRBJ2-7; CDR3aa: CASRQTILAEPYEQYF
v_gene: TRBV6-5; j_gene: TRBJ2-2; CDR3aa: CASSNQAGGELFF
v_gene: TRBV2; j_gene: TRBJ2-7; CDR3aa: CASVRTYEQYF
v_gene: TRBV25-1; j_gene: TRBJ2-2; CDR3aa: CASSGLGSGELFF
v_gene: TRBV11-2; j_gene: TRBJ2-1; CDR3aa: CASSLGTSGRWDEQFF
v_gene: TRBV11-2; j_gene: TRBJ2-2; CDR3aa: CASSWRLASGGELFF
v_gene: TRBV11-1; j_gene: TRBJ2-7; CDR3aa: CASSSIHRGQDEQYF
v_gene: TRBV10-3; j_gene: TRBJ2-7; CDR3aa: CAISESNRVRLYEQYF
v_gene: TRBV2; j_gene: TRBJ2-7; CDR3aa: CASSGGRGAYEQYF
v_gene: TRBV10-3; j_gene: TRBJ1-1; CDR3aa: CAIKQGAGNTEAFF
v_gene: TRBV28; j_gene: TRBJ1-1; CDR3aa: CASSLAGIPNTEAFF
v_gene: TRBV7-6; j_gene: TRBJ1-5; CDR3aa: CASSLGGDSNQPQHF
v_gene: TRBV7-9; j_gene: TRBJ2-7; CDR3aa: CASTSDRAASYEQYF
v_gene: TRBV19; j_gene: TRBJ2-7; CDR3aa: CASSREGSYEQYF
v_gene: TRBV7-8; j_gene: TRBJ1-1; CDR3aa: CASSPWGGGTEAFF
v_gene: TRBV18; j_gene: TRBJ1-5; CDR3aa: CASSPPDQPQHF
v_gene: TRBV7-3; j_gene: TRBJ1-5; CDR3aa: CASSSDRDQPQHF
v_gene: TRBV4-1; j_gene: TRBJ2-7; CDR3aa: CASSQDPTSNYYEQYF
v_gene: TRBV27; j_gene: TRBJ2-3; CDR3aa: CASSLVTGRLGTQYF
v_gene: TRBV15; j_gene: TRBJ2-5; CDR3aa: CATSRSRGLAEQETQYF
v_gene: TRBV15; j_gene: TRBJ1-5; CDR3aa: CATSRGANQPQHF
v_gene: TRBV19; j_gene: TRBJ1-1; CDR3aa: CASRPGRGGGNTEAFF
v_gene: TRBV2; j_gene: TRBJ2-7; CDR3aa: CASRSSYEQYF
v_gene: TRBV7-9; j_gene: TRBJ1-5; CDR3aa: CASSPQGARGQPQHF
v_gene: TRBV2; j_gene: TRBJ1-4; CDR3aa: CASSPPQGPREKLFF
v_gene: TRBV4-1; j_gene: TRBJ2-4; CDR3aa: CASSQVTGSGAKNIQYF
v_gene: TRBV5-4; j_gene: TRBJ1-2; CDR3aa: CASSVADRGANYGYTF
v_gene: TRBV5-1; j_gene: TRBJ1-2; CDR3aa: CASSLGGGGTMNYGYTF
v_gene: TRBV28; j_gene: TRBJ2-5; CDR3aa: CASSPDSQETQYF
v_gene: TRBV15; j_gene: TRBJ1-5; CDR3aa: CATSRDRSTTRPQHF
v_gene: TRBV6-5; j_gene: TRBJ1-2; CDR3aa: CASRQTANYGYTF
v_gene: TRBV2; j_gene: TRBJ2-7; CDR3aa: CASMTVDSTYEQYF